The 10 T cell receptor beta chains given below trace back to one sample, sequenced in a study of T cell responses to AZD1222 COVID-19 vaccine. Sequencing was performed with immunoSEQ multiplex PCR; in TCRdb, only in-frame clones are kept and a portion is missing. The repertoire has 100,000 or so clones, roughly 90% of them found once; the top ten carry about 2.7%. This specimen was peripheral blood, taken on day 0 of AZD1222 vaccination. Source of these receptors: an adult in good health.

The rearrangement links TRBV7-2 to TRBJ2-3; D ambiguous. Germline CDR1 SGHTA, CDR2 FQGNSA. The length of the CDR3 is 13 residues. Trimming pared 5 bases from V and 1 base from J, leaving 7 bases between. CDR3 amino acids: CASSPPGTDTQYF. The CDR3 bases are TGTGCCAGCAGCCCCCCTGGCACAGATACGCAGTATTTT. Full variable domain (remainder filled in from reference TRBV7-2 and TRBJ2-3): GAGVSQSPSNKVTEKGKDVELRCDPISGHTALYWYRQSLGQGLEFLIYFQGNSAPDKSGLPSDRFSAERTGGSVSTLTIQRTQQEDSAVYLCASSPPGTDTQYFGPGTRLTVL.

This clone was observed a handful of times. The chain joins TRBV10-1 to TRBJ2-1; D remains ambiguous. CDR1 and CDR2 from the germline V gene are WNHNN and SYGVQD (reference sequence). V lost 7 bases, J lost 5 bases, and 12 bases lay in between. The CDR3 loop spans 13 amino acids. The DNA of the CDR3 is TGCGCCAGCACCATCGACCGGAACAATGAGCAGTTCTTC. Translating gives CASTIDRNNEQFF.

Here the CDR3 DNA reads TGTGCCATCAGTAGGGGCAACTCTGGAAACACCATATATTTT. This codes for CAISRGNSGNTIYF. J is TRBJ1-3 and V is TRBV10-3; TRBD1 is a possible D gene (5 bases). The length of the CDR3 is 14 residues. V lost 5 bases and J 0 bases, leaving 8 bases between the germline ends. Germline-derived CDR1 and CDR2 are ENHRY and SYGVKD.

V usage is TRBV19 and J usage is TRBJ1-1; D is unclear. Trimming removed 1 base from V and 8 bases from J, with 14 bases in between. CDR1 is LNHDA, CDR2 SQIVND, per germline (reference sequence). This CDR3 spans 14 amino acids. The CDR3 protein is CASSIGLGSGEAFF. The CDR3 DNA sequence: TGTGCCAGTAGTATAGGCCTAGGTTCGGGGGAAGCTTTCTTT.

For the CDR3, the DNA is TGTGCCAGCAGTGAAGCGCTAACGAGGGGAAACACCATATATTTT. The encoded protein is CASSEALTRGNTIYF. V usage is TRBV2 and J usage is TRBJ1-3; no firm D call. V lost 0 bases and J lost 4, with 10 bases in between. This CDR3 has 15 amino acids. In germline, CDR1 is SNHLY, CDR2 FYNNEI.

V gene TRBV2 combines with J gene TRBJ2-1; the match to TRBD1 covers 11 bases. V shed 6 bases and J 9 bases; nucleotides not matched to a gene: 10. Per the germline V gene, CDR1 is SNHLY and CDR2 is FYNNEI. The CDR3 totals 15 residues. DNA for the CDR3: TGTGCCAGCAGCGCCGGGGACAGGGGGTTTAGTGAGCAGTTCTTC. The encoded protein is CASSAGDRGFSEQFF.

J is TRBJ1-5 and V is TRBV3-1 (or the pseudogene TRBV3-2), with unresolved D. Between the trimmed V and J ends, which lost 2 bases and 0 bases, there was a span of 5 bases. Per germline, CDR1 LGHDT and CDR2 YNNKEL (reference sequence). The CDR3 sequence is 14 residues long. The CDR3 protein is CASSQMGSNQPQHF. The CDR3 DNA sequence: TGTGCCAGCAGCCAAATGGGTAGCAATCAGCCCCAGCATTTT.

The V call is TRBV7-2, the J call TRBJ2-7, with D maybe TRBD2 (6 bases). This CDR3 comprises 14 residues. V gave up 5 bases and J gave up 2 bases, with 13 bases separating them. Germline values: CDR1 SGHTA, CDR2 FQGNSA. The CDR3 bases are TGTGCCAGCAGCCCAACGGGCGGGGCCTACGAGCAGTACTTC. Translated: CASSPTGGAYEQYF.

The chain recombines TRBV10-3 with TRBJ1-2; perhaps TRBD1 as D (6 bases). CDR1 and CDR2 (germline): ENHRY, SYGVKD. The CDR3 extends over 14 amino acids. V dropped 2 bases and J dropped 7 bases, with 14 bases sitting between them. The CDR3 region is CAISETATGPGYTF. CDR3 nucleotide sequence: TGTGCCATCAGTGAGACAGCGACAGGTCCTGGCTACACCTTC.

The chain employs TRBV2 and TRBJ1-4; tentative D call: TRBD1 (5 bases). The germline gives CDR1 SNHLY, CDR2 FYNNEI. The CDR3 is made up of 15 amino acids. Trimming stripped 6 bases from V and 7 bases from J, with 18 bases between. CDR3 amino acids: CASRFSGTDPEKLFF. CDR3 in DNA: TGTGCCAGCAGATTCTCCGGGACGGACCCTGAAAAACTGTTTTTT.